This is a list of T cell receptor beta chains from one sample in a study of cytomegalovirus exposure and HLA in healthy donors. TCRdb's table, derived via immunoSEQ multiplex PCR, lists solely in-frame clones and lacks some. The sample holds roughly 190,000 clones; over 60% are singletons and the top ten take roughly 2.1%. The specimen was PBMCs. These receptors were collected from a woman aged 25 to 39 in good health and CMV-seropositive. Both conserved end residues are part of each CDR3. D genes are given only for firm matches. A clone size is listed for some rows: how often the clone was seen (once, few, many), or a class if it is expanded.

CDR3nt: TGTGCCAGCAGTGACCCGGGACAGGGAGACTATGGCTACACCTTC
CDR3aa: CASSDPGQGDYGYTF
abundance: few
len: 15
d_gene: TRBD1
j_gene: TRBJ1-2
v_gene: TRBV6-1

CDR3nt: TGTGCCAGCAGCCGCTTGGGGGGTGCGGGAAGCTCTAACTATGGCTACACCTTC
CDR3aa: CASSRLGGAGSSNYGYTF
abundance: -
len: 18
d_gene: -
j_gene: TRBJ1-2
v_gene: TRBV7-2

CDR3nt: TGTGCCAGCAGCCCGGACAGGGGGTGGGAGACCCAGTACTTC
CDR3aa: CASSPDRGWETQYF
abundance: -
len: 14
d_gene: TRBD1
j_gene: TRBJ2-5
v_gene: TRBV5-6

CDR3nt: TGCAGCGCTGGGACATCTAGCAATCAGCCCCAGCATTTT
CDR3aa: CSAGTSSNQPQHF
abundance: -
len: 13
d_gene: -
j_gene: TRBJ1-5
v_gene: TRBV29-1

CDR3nt: TGTGCCAGCAGACGGACAGGGGATTACTATGGCTACACCTTC
CDR3aa: CASRRTGDYYGYTF
abundance: -
len: 14
d_gene: TRBD1
j_gene: TRBJ1-2
v_gene: TRBV6-1

CDR3nt: TGTGCCAGCAGCTTAGGGTCCCCCTCGACAGGGGAAGAGACCCAGTACTTC
CDR3aa: CASSLGSPSTGEETQYF
abundance: -
len: 17
d_gene: TRBD1
j_gene: TRBJ2-5
v_gene: TRBV7-2

CDR3nt: TGTGCCAGCAGCCCAAGCAATCAGCCCCAGCATTTT
CDR3aa: CASSPSNQPQHF
abundance: -
len: 12
d_gene: -
j_gene: TRBJ1-5
v_gene: TRBV7-6

CDR3nt: TGTGCCACCAGCCCTGGGGCTCCGGGACTTCTAGGGGACACCATATATTTT
CDR3aa: CATSPGAPGLLGDTIYF
abundance: -
len: 17
d_gene: -
j_gene: TRBJ1-3
v_gene: TRBV15

CDR3nt: TGTGCCAGCAGCCAAGAACTAGCGCTCTACGAGCAGTACTTC
CDR3aa: CASSQELALYEQYF
abundance: few
len: 14
d_gene: TRBD2
j_gene: TRBJ2-7
v_gene: TRBV4-2

CDR3nt: TGTGCCAGCTCACCAGCGGGGGGCGCGGGACGCACAGATACGCAGTATTTT
CDR3aa: CASSPAGGAGRTDTQYF
abundance: -
len: 17
d_gene: TRBD2
j_gene: TRBJ2-3
v_gene: TRBV18

CDR3nt: TGCAGCGTACGGGGGCTAGCGGCCTCCACAGATACGCAGTATTTT
CDR3aa: CSVRGLAASTDTQYF
abundance: -
len: 15
d_gene: -
j_gene: TRBJ2-3
v_gene: TRBV29-1

CDR3nt: TGTGCCAGCAGCGTTCTTTCCAGCGGCCCTGCGGATACGCAGTATTTT
CDR3aa: CASSVLSSGPADTQYF
abundance: -
len: 16
d_gene: -
j_gene: TRBJ2-3
v_gene: TRBV9

CDR3nt: TGTGCCAGCAGCCCCAATGTGGGGACTACAACTAATGAAAAACTGTTTTTT
CDR3aa: CASSPNVGTTTNEKLFF
abundance: few
len: 17
d_gene: -
j_gene: TRBJ1-4
v_gene: TRBV7-2

CDR3nt: TGTGCCAGCAGCCCGAGAGGGGGGATTCGGGAGGGCGGCGAGCAGTACTTC
CDR3aa: CASSPRGGIREGGEQYF
abundance: -
len: 17
d_gene: TRBD2
j_gene: TRBJ2-7
v_gene: TRBV9

CDR3nt: TGTGCTAGCGGGGAAAGGGGGCCTTTTGGAGAGACCCAGTACTTC
CDR3aa: CASGERGPFGETQYF
abundance: -
len: 15
d_gene: -
j_gene: TRBJ2-5
v_gene: TRBV7-7

CDR3nt: TGTGCCAGCAGTGAACGGGGGGGCGCGAGTGAAAAACTGTTTTTT
CDR3aa: CASSERGGASEKLFF
abundance: -
len: 15
d_gene: -
j_gene: TRBJ1-4
v_gene: TRBV6-1

CDR3nt: TGTGCCAGCGCGACTAGCGGAGGCCTCTACGAGCAGTACTTC
CDR3aa: CASATSGGLYEQYF
abundance: -
len: 14
d_gene: TRBD2
j_gene: TRBJ2-7
v_gene: TRBV28

CDR3nt: TGTGCCAGCAGCTTGCGTCTAGCGGGGGGCCTAGGCACCGGGGAGCTGTTTTTT
CDR3aa: CASSLRLAGGLGTGELFF
abundance: once
len: 18
d_gene: TRBD2
j_gene: TRBJ2-2
v_gene: TRBV7-2

CDR3nt: TGCGCCAGCAGCCGCGACACTAATTCACCCCTCCACTTT
CDR3aa: CASSRDTNSPLHF
abundance: -
len: 13
d_gene: -
j_gene: TRBJ1-6
v_gene: TRBV5-1

CDR3nt: TGTGCCAGCAGCTTGGGGAGCGGGAGGGGAAACGAGCAGTACTTC
CDR3aa: CASSLGSGRGNEQYF
abundance: -
len: 15
d_gene: TRBD2
j_gene: TRBJ2-7
v_gene: TRBV5-4

CDR3nt: TGTGCCAGCAGTTTACCCGGGGTCAAGGGACTGTTTTTT
CDR3aa: CASSLPGVKGLFF
abundance: -
len: 13
d_gene: -
j_gene: TRBJ1-4
v_gene: TRBV28

CDR3nt: TGTGCCAGCAGCCCTAGGGAGCTGGAGACCCAGTACTTC
CDR3aa: CASSPRELETQYF
abundance: -
len: 13
d_gene: -
j_gene: TRBJ2-5
v_gene: TRBV7-9

CDR3nt: TGTGCCAGCAGCCCCGGGACACCCTTGCCCCACGAGCAGTACTTC
CDR3aa: CASSPGTPLPHEQYF
abundance: -
len: 15
d_gene: -
j_gene: TRBJ2-7
v_gene: TRBV7-2

CDR3nt: TGCGCCAGCAGCCAAGATCATGGGGGGGGTGCGCACATTCAGTACTTC
CDR3aa: CASSQDHGGGAHIQYF
abundance: -
len: 16
d_gene: TRBD2
j_gene: TRBJ2-4
v_gene: TRBV4-1

CDR3nt: TGTGCCAGCAGCACCACAGGGATTCGTGAAAAACTGTTTTTT
CDR3aa: CASSTTGIREKLFF
abundance: once
len: 14
d_gene: -
j_gene: TRBJ1-4
v_gene: TRBV28

CDR3nt: TGTGCCAGCTTGTTCAGCGTTACCAATGAGCAGTTCTTC
CDR3aa: CASLFSVTNEQFF
abundance: once
len: 13
d_gene: -
j_gene: TRBJ2-1
v_gene: TRBV28

CDR3nt: TGTGCCAGCTCTCGAACCGGGACTAGCGGGGCCTATGAGCAGTTCTTC
CDR3aa: CASSRTGTSGAYEQFF
abundance: -
len: 16
d_gene: TRBD2
j_gene: TRBJ2-1
v_gene: TRBV18

CDR3nt: TGTGCCAGCGGGCGGGACAGCCTTTTCTACGAGCAGTACTTC
CDR3aa: CASGRDSLFYEQYF
abundance: -
len: 14
d_gene: -
j_gene: TRBJ2-7
v_gene: TRBV28

CDR3nt: TGTGCCAGCAGCTTAAATAGCGGCAATACAGATACGCAGTATTTT
CDR3aa: CASSLNSGNTDTQYF
abundance: -
len: 15
d_gene: -
j_gene: TRBJ2-3
v_gene: TRBV7-3

CDR3nt: TGTGCCACTGCCCGGGACAGGGTCTACGAGCAGTACTTC
CDR3aa: CATARDRVYEQYF
abundance: -
len: 13
d_gene: TRBD1
j_gene: TRBJ2-7
v_gene: TRBV10-3

CDR3nt: TGCGCCAGCAGCTTGGTTGGGACAGCTTACGAGCAGTACTTC
CDR3aa: CASSLVGTAYEQYF
abundance: -
len: 14
d_gene: TRBD1
j_gene: TRBJ2-7
v_gene: TRBV5-1

CDR3nt: TGTGCCAGCAGCTTAGATGTCTACGAGACCCAGTACTTC
CDR3aa: CASSLDVYETQYF
abundance: -
len: 13
d_gene: -
j_gene: TRBJ2-5
v_gene: TRBV7-2

CDR3nt: TGTGCCAGCAGCTGGGGGGGGAAGGACACTGAAGCTTTCTTT
CDR3aa: CASSWGGKDTEAFF
abundance: -
len: 14
d_gene: -
j_gene: TRBJ1-1
v_gene: TRBV2

CDR3nt: TGCAGCGTACAGGGAAACACTGAAGCTTTCTTT
CDR3aa: CSVQGNTEAFF
abundance: -
len: 11
d_gene: -
j_gene: TRBJ1-1
v_gene: TRBV29-1

CDR3nt: TGTGCCAGCAGTTCGACGGGACAGAGAAGGTACACCGGGGAGCTGTTTTTT
CDR3aa: CASSSTGQRRYTGELFF
abundance: -
len: 17
d_gene: TRBD1
j_gene: TRBJ2-2
v_gene: TRBV28

CDR3nt: TGTGCCAGCAGCCGGACTAGCGGGAAAGCCTACGAGCAGTACTTC
CDR3aa: CASSRTSGKAYEQYF
abundance: once
len: 15
d_gene: TRBD2
j_gene: TRBJ2-7
v_gene: TRBV5-4

CDR3nt: TGTGCCAGCAGGTTCACGAGCTCTGGAAACACCATATATTTT
CDR3aa: CASRFTSSGNTIYF
abundance: -
len: 14
d_gene: -
j_gene: TRBJ1-3
v_gene: TRBV2

CDR3nt: TGTGCCATCAGTCCACGACTAGCGGGAGGGTACGAGCAGTACTTC
CDR3aa: CAISPRLAGGYEQYF
abundance: -
len: 15
d_gene: TRBD2
j_gene: TRBJ2-7
v_gene: TRBV10-3

CDR3nt: TGTGCCAGCAGCTTAGACGAGGCCCTCGGAGCTTTCTTT
CDR3aa: CASSLDEALGAFF
abundance: -
len: 13
d_gene: -
j_gene: TRBJ1-1
v_gene: TRBV7-9

CDR3nt: TGTGCCAGCAGCCCTGGTCTGGCTGCTCAAGAGACCCAGTACTTC
CDR3aa: CASSPGLAAQETQYF
abundance: -
len: 15
d_gene: -
j_gene: TRBJ2-5
v_gene: TRBV11-3

CDR3nt: TGTGCCAGCAGCCAAGCCAGGGGGGAGCAGTACTTC
CDR3aa: CASSQARGEQYF
abundance: -
len: 12
d_gene: TRBD1
j_gene: TRBJ2-7
v_gene: TRBV4-2

CDR3nt: TGTGCCAGCAGCTTAACCCAATGGACAGGGGGCGATGAGCAGTTCTTC
CDR3aa: CASSLTQWTGGDEQFF
abundance: -
len: 16
d_gene: TRBD1
j_gene: TRBJ2-1
v_gene: TRBV7-9

CDR3nt: TGTGCCAGCAGTTTATCTTGGACCGGGACAGGGGGCAATCAGCCCCAGCATTTT
CDR3aa: CASSLSWTGTGGNQPQHF
abundance: -
len: 18
d_gene: TRBD1
j_gene: TRBJ1-5
v_gene: TRBV27

CDR3nt: TGTGCCAGCAGTCCAACAGGGCTGACTAATGAAAAACTGTTTTTT
CDR3aa: CASSPTGLTNEKLFF
abundance: -
len: 15
d_gene: -
j_gene: TRBJ1-4
v_gene: TRBV7-3